The 27 T cell receptor beta chains presented below share a single source sample, sequenced in a study of cytotoxic CD8 clonotypes in ibrutinib-treated CLL. Assay: immunoSEQ multiplex PCR; the TCRdb copy retains only in-frame clones and omits some. Among some 150,000 clones listed, 80% were seen once. The sample in question was PBMCs, obtained after 36 months of ibrutinib treatment. The origin of the receptors is a human donor with chronic lymphocytic leukemia.

The chain employs TRBV6-1 and TRBJ1-5; D remains ambiguous. Germline V gives CDR1 MNHNS, CDR2 SASEGT. CDR3 length: 13 amino acids. The ends were cut back, 6 bases at V and 5 bases at J, with 11 bases in the middle. This CDR3 reads CASRVDKDQPQHF. The CDR3 DNA reads as TGTGCCAGCAGGGTGGATAAAGATCAGCCCCAGCATTTT.

This chain connects TRBV7-9 to TRBJ2-7, with 9 bases fitting TRBD1. Germline CDR1 reads SEHNR; CDR2 reads FQNEAQ (reference sequence). CDR3 length equals 15 residues. The junction had 16 bases not matched to a gene; V was cut back by 5 bases and J by 11 bases. The CDR3, as DNA: TGTGCCAGCAGCGGACCCGGGACAGGGAGGACTAGGGAGTACTTC. It specifies CASSGPGTGRTREYF.

This clone was found a few times. The rearrangement joins TRBV25-1 to TRBJ1-6; TRBD1 aligns across 9 bases. V shed 8 bases and J 10 bases; nucleotides not matched to a gene: 9. CDR3 length: 14 residues. The V gene's germline CDR1 is MGHDK and CDR2 SYGVNS. CDR3 coding DNA: TGTGCCAGCGAGCCGGGACAGGGAAACTCACCCCTCCACTTT. Encoded protein: CASEPGQGNSPLHF.

The chain employs TRBV28 and TRBJ2-7; TRBD2 matches 8 bases. CDR3 length: 17 amino acids. The germline V gene has CDR1 MDHEN and CDR2 SYDVKM. The V and J ends lost 5 bases and 6 bases, in that order; junction bases with no gene match: 18. The CDR3 loop is CASSPHLLSGEGREQYF. In DNA form, the CDR3 reads TGTGCCAGCAGTCCCCACCTCCTTAGCGGGGAAGGTCGCGAGCAGTACTTC.

The chain is built from TRBV30 and TRBJ2-7; D ambiguous. Germline CDR1 and CDR2: GTSNPN and SVGIG (reference sequence). Deletions cut 4 bases from V and 0 bases from J, with 10 bases between. There are 13 residues in the CDR3. CDR3: CAWIRANSYEQYF. As DNA, the CDR3 is TGTGCCTGGATCCGCGCCAACTCCTACGAGCAGTACTTC.

The chain is built from TRBV19 and TRBJ2-1; D gene unclear. Per the germline V gene, CDR1 is LNHDA and CDR2 is SQIVND (reference sequence). This CDR3 contains 11 residues. The V gene lost 3 bases and the J gene lost 12 bases, with 9 bases spanning the gap. The chain's CDR3 is CASSISGRQFF. Written as DNA, the CDR3 is TGTGCCAGTAGTATTTCGGGTAGGCAGTTCTTC.

The chain combines TRBV6-5 with TRBJ2-1, with 9 bases matching TRBD2. Germline CDR1 reads MNHEY; CDR2 reads SVGAGI. V lost 0 bases and J lost 3; bases outside the gene matches: 3. The CDR3 runs 16 residues. The DNA of the CDR3 is TGTGCCAGCAGTTACTCTCTAGCGGGATTCTACAATGAGCAGTTCTTC. Protein sequence: CASSYSLAGFYNEQFF.

The chain has TRBV2 and TRBJ2-5; the match to TRBD1 covers 9 bases. From germline, CDR1 is SNHLY and CDR2 FYNNEI. V lost 8 bases to trimming and J lost 1 base; unmatched junction nucleotides: 20. CDR3 length: 19 residues. The CDR3 sequence is CASGFPGTGTGGAQETQYF. The CDR3 nucleotides read TGTGCCAGCGGCTTCCCCGGGACAGGGACGGGAGGCGCCCAAGAGACCCAGTACTTC.

This chain connects TRBV9 to TRBJ1-1, with D hard to call. Trimming removed 4 bases at V and 0 bases at J, with 4 bases between. This CDR3 spans 12 amino acids. The germline V gene has CDR1 SGDLS and CDR2 YYNGEE. In DNA, the CDR3 is TGTGCCAGCAGCTCGATGAACACTGAAGCTTTCTTT. Translating it yields CASSSMNTEAFF.

J is TRBJ2-2 and V is TRBV6-5; 7 bases are a match to TRBD1. CDR1 and CDR2 (germline): MNHEY, SVGAGI. J lost 6 bases, V lost 5 bases, and 9 bases had no gene match. The CDR3 has 15 amino acids. Written as DNA, the CDR3 is TGTGCCAGCAGTCCTATGACAGGGCTTGCCGGGGAGCTGTTTTTT. It is translated as CASSPMTGLAGELFF.

The chain combines TRBV7-9 with TRBJ2-1; 10 nucleotides line up with TRBD2. The junction had 11 bases not matched to a gene; V was cut back by 7 bases and J by 5 bases. Germline lookup yields CDR1 SEHNR and CDR2 FQNEAQ (reference sequence). This CDR3 is built from 16 residues. In DNA, the CDR3 is TGTGCCAGCACCAGGCCTCTAGCGGGAGCAGACAATGAGCAGTTCTTC. The encoded protein is CASTRPLAGADNEQFF. The full variable domain, with the rest looked up from reference TRBV7-9 and TRBJ2-1, is DTGVSQNPRHKITKRGQNVTFRCDPISEHNRLYWYRQTLGQGPEFLTYFQNEAQLEKSRLLSDRFSAERPKGSFSTLEIQRTEQGDSAMYLCASTRPLAGADNEQFFGPGTRLTVL.

The V and J genes are TRBV18 and TRBJ1-5; no clear D. With 2 bases removed from V and 1 base from J, the gap between germline ends came to 6 bases. The CDR3 totals 14 residues. CDR1 KGHSH and CDR2 LQKENI come from the germline V gene. CDR3 nucleotides: TGTGCCAGCTCACCAATCGGCAGCAATCAGCCCCAGCATTTT. Translated: CASSPIGSNQPQHF.

The chain has TRBV30 and TRBJ1-4, with D uncertain. Trimming cost V 0 bases and J 3 bases, with 11 bases left between them. Germline-derived CDR1 and CDR2 are GTSNPN and SVGIG (reference sequence). The CDR3 spans 15 residues. This CDR3 reads CAWSVSSGSNEKLFF. The CDR3 coding sequence is TGTGCCTGGAGTGTATCTTCGGGTTCTAATGAAAAACTGTTTTTT.

This chain joins TRBV5-1 and TRBJ2-3, with 8 bases aligning to TRBD1. CDR3 length: 13 amino acids. CDR1 SGHRS and CDR2 YFSETQ come from the germline V gene. Germline trimming cut 7 bases from V and 2 bases from J; bases unmatched to any gene: 3. CDR3 protein: CASYRGFTDTQYF. CDR3 sequence (DNA): TGCGCCAGCTACAGGGGGTTCACAGATACGCAGTATTTT.

The chain couples TRBV5-8 to TRBJ1-1; D possibly corresponds to TRBD1 (5 bases). The germline gives CDR1 SGHTS, CDR2 YDEGEE. Trimming took 0 bases from V and 6 from J, leaving 15 bases between them. The CDR3 contains 15 residues. CDR3 nucleotide sequence: TGTGCCAGCAGCTTGGTTGGCCAACAGGCGCCTGAAGCTTTCTTT. The encoded protein is CASSLVGQQAPEAFF.

V gene TRBV5-1 combines with J gene TRBJ1-1; D might be TRBD1 (6 bases). The CDR3 is 14 amino acids. CDR1 and CDR2 from the germline V gene are SGHRS and YFSETQ. V was shortened by 3 bases and J by 1 base, with 10 bases between the two germline ends. As DNA, the CDR3 is TGCGCCAGCAGCTATGGACAGCAGAACACTGAAGCTTTCTTT. This sequence encodes CASSYGQQNTEAFF.

The rearrangement links TRBV18 to TRBJ2-7, with 9 bases matching TRBD2. The CDR3 runs to 16 residues. V dropped 2 bases and J dropped 3; count of bases not matched to a gene: 8. Germline V gene sequence: CDR1 KGHSH, CDR2 LQKENI. The CDR3 sequence: CASSPAPGLANYEQYF. The CDR3 nucleotides read TGTGCCAGCTCACCAGCCCCGGGACTAGCTAACTACGAGCAGTACTTC.

Relative to its sample, this clone is medium-sized (0.01 to 0.1%). J is TRBJ2-1 and V is TRBV28; 13 bases fit TRBD2. The CDR3 spans 16 residues. Germline-derived CDR1 and CDR2 are MDHEN and SYDVKM. The ends lost 5 bases at V and 5 bases at J; junction bases unmatched: 6. Here the CDR3 reads CASSPPGLAGNNEQFF. The CDR3 DNA sequence: TGTGCCAGCAGTCCACCGGGACTAGCGGGGAACAATGAGCAGTTCTTC.

Concerning this clone itself: Other nucleotide sequences from this sample produce the same CDR3. The V call is TRBV18, the J call TRBJ1-2; D is unclear. V lost 2 bases, J lost 0 bases, and 4 bases lay in between. CDR1 and CDR2 (germline): KGHSH, LQKENI. This CDR3 comprises 13 residues. CDR3 in amino acids: CASSPGPNYGYTF. CDR3 in DNA: TGTGCCAGCTCACCAGGACCTAACTATGGCTACACCTTC.

This rearrangement joins TRBV11-2 to TRBJ2-2, with TRBD2 as a possible D gene (5 bases). Germline V gene data show CDR1 as SGHAT and CDR2 as FQNNGV. V dropped 8 bases and J dropped 0 bases, with 10 bases sitting between them. The CDR3 length is 14 residues. The CDR3 spells CASSPAANTGELFF. The CDR3 region has the DNA TGTGCCAGCTCCCCAGCGGCGAACACCGGGGAGCTGTTTTTT.

The V and J genes are TRBV7-9 and TRBJ2-7, with D perhaps TRBD1 (5 bases). CDR1 and CDR2 from the germline V gene are SEHNR and FQNEAQ (reference sequence). The V and J ends lost 4 bases and 2 bases respectively, with 9 bases between them. The CDR3 length is 13 residues. For the CDR3, the DNA is TGTGCCAGCAGCTCGACAGCCCCCTACGAGCAGTACTTC. Protein sequence: CASSSTAPYEQYF. Supplemented by reference TRBV7-9 and TRBJ2-7, the full variable domain reads DTGVSQNPRHKITKRGQNVTFRCDPISEHNRLYWYRQTLGQGPEFLTYFQNEAQLEKSRLLSDRFSAERPKGSFSTLEIQRTEQGDSAMYLCASSSTAPYEQYFGPGTRLTVT.

V is TRBV11-1 and J is TRBJ1-4; 8 bases line up with TRBD1. Losses at the gene ends were 1 base for V and 5 bases for J; bases not matched to a gene: 6. Germline lookup yields CDR1 SGHAT and CDR2 FQDESV (reference sequence). This CDR3 has 16 residues. This CDR3 is CASSLGDRIFNEKLFF. The CDR3 DNA reads TGTGCCAGCAGCTTAGGGGACAGGATCTTCAATGAAAAACTGTTTTTT.

The genes are TRBV6-1 and TRBJ2-7; no definite D call. From germline, CDR1 is MNHNS and CDR2 SASEGT. The CDR3 is 13 residues long. V lost 0 bases to trimming and J lost 6 bases, with 9 bases between them. In DNA form, the CDR3 reads TGTGCCAGCAGTGAAGCGCTGAGGTTCGAGCAGTACTTC. It is translated as CASSEALRFEQYF.

The count of this clone is one. Other nucleotide sequences in the sample specify the same CDR3. The chain employs TRBV5-1 and TRBJ1-3; D unclear. Trimming shortened V by 4 bases and J by 0 bases, and 5 bases separated the two germline ends. CDR1 is SGHRS, CDR2 YFSETQ, per germline. This CDR3 contains 13 residues. DNA of the CDR3: TGCGCCAGCAGCCTCCTCTCTGGAAACACCATATATTTT. As protein: CASSLLSGNTIYF. Based on the CDR3 plus reference TRBV5-1 and TRBJ1-3, the full variable domain is KAGVTQTPRYLIKTRGQQVTLSCSPISGHRSVSWYQQTPGQGLQFLFEYFSETQRNKGNFPGRFSGRQFSNSRSEMNVSTLELGDSALYLCASSLLSGNTIYFGEGSWLTVV.

V usage is TRBV4-1 and J usage is TRBJ2-7; possible D gene TRBD2, 5 bases. Germline-derived CDR1 and CDR2 are MGHRA and YSYEKL. CDR3 length equals 13 residues. Deletions cut 4 bases from V and 7 bases from J, with 14 bases between. The CDR3 reads CASSRRGLREQYF. In DNA form, the CDR3 reads TGCGCCAGCAGCCGTCGGGGTTTAAGGGAGCAGTACTTC.

This clone was counted only a few times. The rearrangement uses TRBV11-2 and TRBJ2-4, with 7 bases that match TRBD1. Germline values: CDR1 SGHAT, CDR2 FQNNGV. With V trimmed by 5 bases and J by 2 bases, 6 bases remained unmatched. This CDR3 contains 15 residues. CDR3 in DNA: TGTGCCAGCAGCCCAGTGACAGGGCCCAAAAACATTCAGTACTTC. Encoded protein: CASSPVTGPKNIQYF.

The V gene is TRBV27, the J gene TRBJ1-2, with 8 positions matching TRBD1. The length of the CDR3 is 14 residues. Looked up from germline, CDR1 is MNHEY and CDR2 is SMNVEV (reference sequence). The trim removed 2 bases at V and 4 bases at J, leaving 3 bases unmatched. The CDR3 reads CASSLQGAPYGYTF. As DNA, the CDR3 is TGTGCCAGCAGTTTACAGGGGGCCCCCTATGGCTACACCTTC.